Listed below are T cell receptor beta chains from one sample, sequenced in a study of blood T cell repertoires in COVID-19. Libraries were prepared by immunoSEQ multiplex PCR; TCRdb keeps only in-frame clonotypes and omits some of them. The table shows 150,000 to 200,000 clones, with about nine tenths occurring only once. Sample: peripheral blood. All receptors come from a man aged 45-65 years with acute or convalescent COVID-19. The CDR3 runs from the conserved cysteine through the conserved F or W. The D gene is left open where the match is weak. Rows may omit the clone size; those that give it use once, few, many or a size class.

V,J,size,D,CDR3,DNA
TRBV13,TRBJ1-6,.,.,CASSREPYNSPLHF,TGTGCCAGCAGCCGAGAACCCTATAATTCACCCCTCCACTTT
TRBV13,TRBJ2-1,.,TRBD1,CASSPGGPRLGHEQFF,TGTGCCAGCAGCCCAGGGGGACCACGACTCGGTCATGAGCAGTTCTTC
TRBV6-2/TRBV6-3,TRBJ2-7,.,.,CASSYLTGIYEQYF,TGTGCCAGCAGTTACCTGACAGGCATCTACGAGCAGTACTTC
TRBV6-5,TRBJ1-3,.,TRBD1,CASSWGDRFSGNTIYF,TGTGCCAGCAGTTGGGGGGACAGGTTCTCTGGAAACACCATATATTTT
TRBV5-8,TRBJ1-6,.,.,CASSLGGHNSPLHF,TGTGCCAGCAGCTTGGGAGGTCATAATTCACCCCTCCACTTT
TRBV9,TRBJ2-5,.,.,CASSVFGRGRETQYF,TGTGCCAGCAGCGTATTTGGGAGAGGGCGGGAGACCCAGTACTTC
TRBV14,TRBJ2-3,.,TRBD2,CASSLLTSGSTDTQYF,TGTGCCAGCAGCCTTCTGACTAGCGGAAGCACAGATACGCAGTATTTT
TRBV11-2,TRBJ1-1,.,.,CASSLEGAINAEAFF,TGTGCCAGCAGCTTAGAGGGGGCGATAAATGCTGAAGCTTTCTTT
TRBV5-4,TRBJ2-2,.,.,CASSSSRGSGELFF,TGTGCCAGCAGCTCTTCGAGAGGGTCCGGGGAGCTGTTTTTT
TRBV4-2,TRBJ2-5,.,TRBD1,CASSGGQGRETQYF,TGTGCCAGCAGCGGAGGACAGGGTAGGGAGACCCAGTACTTC
TRBV3-1/TRBV3-2,TRBJ1-5,once,.,CASSQGQQDQPQHF,TGTGCCAGCAGTCAAGGACAGCAAGATCAGCCCCAGCATTTT
TRBV9,TRBJ1-5,few,TRBD1,CASSVGTGDSNQPQHF,TGTGCCAGCAGCGTCGGGACAGGGGATAGCAATCAGCCCCAGCATTTT
TRBV18,TRBJ2-6,.,.,CASSPIRSGANVLTF,TGTGCCAGCTCCCCGATCCGGTCCGGGGCCAACGTCCTGACTTTC
TRBV11-2,TRBJ2-4,once,.,CASSLVQGRNIQYF,TGTGCCAGCAGCTTAGTACAGGGTCGCAACATTCAGTACTTC
TRBV10-3,TRBJ2-2,.,.,CAISDWEAGELFF,TGTGCCATCAGTGACTGGGAGGCCGGGGAGCTGTTTTTT
TRBV7-8,TRBJ1-4,.,.,CASSPTVATNEKLFF,TGTGCCAGCAGCCCGACAGTTGCAACTAATGAAAAACTGTTTTTT
TRBV28,TRBJ2-3,.,.,CASSLWRGPEGGQYF,TGTGCCAGCAGTTTGTGGAGGGGACCCGAGGGTGGGCAGTATTTT
TRBV4-2,TRBJ2-3,few,TRBD2,CASSQGIKREVTDTQYF,TGTGCCAGCAGCCAAGGCATAAAGCGGGAGGTCACAGATACGCAGTATTTT
TRBV28,TRBJ1-4,.,TRBD1,CASSLDRGANEKLFF,TGTGCCAGCAGTTTAGACAGGGGTGCTAATGAAAAACTGTTTTTT
TRBV5-1,TRBJ2-2,.,TRBD2,CASTERGVNTGELFF,TGCGCCAGCACCGAACGGGGGGTGAACACCGGGGAGCTGTTTTTT
TRBV4-2,TRBJ1-1,once,TRBD1,CASSQGSTGRNTEAFF,TGTGCCAGCAGCCAAGGGTCGACAGGGAGGAACACTGAAGCTTTCTTT
TRBV20-1,TRBJ2-7,.,.,CSARDTYEQYF,TGCAGTGCTAGAGATACCTACGAGCAGTACTTC
TRBV5-1,TRBJ2-1,.,TRBD2,CASSPRTSGTYNEQFF,TGCGCCAGCAGCCCTCGGACTAGCGGGACCTACAATGAGCAGTTCTTC
TRBV7-9,TRBJ2-4,.,TRBD1,CASSRQGEAKNIQYF,TGTGCCAGCAGCAGACAGGGGGAAGCCAAAAACATTCAGTACTTC
TRBV5-8,TRBJ2-2,.,TRBD1,CASSPSGDRRSGELFF,TGTGCCAGCAGCCCCTCGGGGGACAGGAGGTCCGGGGAGCTGTTTTTT
TRBV18,TRBJ2-1,.,TRBD1,CASSPPSGTGVPEQFF,TGTGCCAGCTCACCACCGTCCGGGACAGGGGTTCCTGAGCAGTTCTTC
TRBV5-1,TRBJ1-2,.,.,CASSLDRVTGYGYTF,TGCGCCAGCAGCTTGGATAGGGTGACAGGCTATGGCTACACCTTC
TRBV27,TRBJ2-7,.,TRBD1,CASSRTGGYEQYF,TGTGCCAGCAGTAGGACAGGGGGCTACGAGCAGTACTTC